The 14 T cell receptor beta chains below all came from one sample that was sequenced in a study of blood T cells in healthy people across ages. Alongside a J-beta primer mix, a sample-barcoded 5' primer served in a second PCR lasting about 7 to 12 cycles. Via MiXCR, TCRdb re-called the 5' RACE reads, giving one row per CDR3 protein. The sample gives hundreds of thousands of distinct CDR3 sequences, 25% to 35% of which show up once; about 3.9% is in the top ten. These data also formed part of another study, on T cells of mothers and their children.

The sample consisted of blood. These receptors were taken from a boy under 10 years old in good health.

This chain uses TRBV29-1 with TRBJ2-3; D remains unclear. The CDR3 has 13 amino acids. Looked up from germline, CDR1 is SQVTM and CDR2 is ANQGSEA. Trimming took 3 bases from V and 2 from J, leaving 9 bases between them. CDR3 protein: CSVDPQATDTQYF. In DNA form, the CDR3 reads TGCAGCGTTGACCCCCAGGCCACAGATACGCAGTATTTT.

A word on this clonotype: Sequence at one end of the junction differs from germline and may be a read error. This chain connects TRBV5-1 to TRBJ2-4; D may correspond to TRBD1 or TRBD2 (6 bases each). Germline V gene data show CDR1 as SGHRS and CDR2 as YFSETQ. The CDR3 runs to 15 residues. The chain's CDR3 is CASNVGGPLRDIQYF. DNA for the CDR3: TGTGCCAGCAACGTCGGGGGCCCCCTTAGGGACATTCAGTACTTC.

This clonotype was seen more than once but under ten times. The rearrangement joins TRBV7-2 to TRBJ2-1, with 9 positions matching TRBD2. Germline CDR1 is SGHTA and CDR2 is FQGNSA. This CDR3 is built from 15 residues. Trimming cost V 1 base and J 5 bases; bases outside gene matches: 3. This chain's CDR3 is CASSLGLAGNNEQFF. The CDR3 region has the DNA TGTGCCAGCAGCTTAGGCCTAGCGGGAAACAATGAGCAGTTCTTC.

Ten or more counts support this clonotype. The gene calls are TRBV9 and TRBJ2-4; the match to TRBD1 covers 10 bases. This CDR3 has 16 amino acids. After removal of 0 bases from V and 2 bases from J, the junction contained 2 bases not matched to a gene. Germline V gene lookup returns CDR1 SGDLS and CDR2 YYNGEE. CDR3 sequence: CASSVGQGATKNIQYF. In DNA, the CDR3 is TGTGCCAGCAGCGTAGGACAGGGGGCAACCAAAAACATTCAGTACTTC. Filled out from reference TRBV9 and TRBJ2-4, the complete variable domain reads DSGVTQTPKHLITATGQRVTLRCSPRSGDLSVYWYQQSLDQGLQFLIQYYNGEERAKGNILERFSAQQFPDLHSELNLSSLELGDSALYFCASSVGQGATKNIQYFGAGTRLSVL.

This chain links TRBV2 with TRBJ2-1; 8 bases agree with TRBD2. The CDR3 loop spans 15 amino acids. V shed 5 bases and J 1 base; nucleotides not matched to a gene: 4. Germline V lookup: CDR1 SNHLY, CDR2 FYNNEI. The CDR3 DNA is TGTGCCAGCAGTCCACTAGCGGCTTCCTACAATGAGCAGTTCTTC. Translating gives CASSPLAASYNEQFF.

V and J are TRBV5-1 and TRBJ1-1, with no clear D. Deletions cut 4 bases from V and 5 bases from J, with 9 bases between. In germline, CDR1 is SGHRS, CDR2 YFSETQ. The CDR3 loop spans 12 amino acids. The CDR3 loop reads CASSRERTEAFF. For the CDR3, the DNA is TGCGCCAGCAGCCGGGAACGGACTGAAGCTTTCTTT.

This clonotype was seen more than once but under ten times. The chain uses TRBV6-1 and TRBJ1-1, with D possibly being TRBD1 (6 bases). The CDR3 consists of 13 residues. Germline V gives CDR1 MNHNS, CDR2 SASEGT. The V end lost 4 bases, the J end lost 4 bases, and 10 bases lay between the germline ends. The CDR3 region is CASSAGEATEAFF. The CDR3 coding sequence is TGTGCCAGCAGTGCAGGGGAAGCCACTGAAGCTTTCTTT.

The chain recombines TRBV13 with TRBJ2-5; D is perhaps TRBD1 (6 bases). The J call may be faulty, since TRBJ2-7 better matches the DNA end. Looked up from germline, CDR1 is PRHDT and CDR2 is FYEKMQ (reference sequence). The CDR3 sequence is 15 residues long. DNA for the CDR3: TGTGCCAGCAGCTTAGGCAGTGCCAGGGGTTACGAGCAGTACTTC. This codes for CASSLGSARGYEQYF.

The CDR3 is CASSDRDRARNTEAFF. The CDR3 bases are TGTGCCAGCAGTGACCGGGACAGGGCGAGGAACACTGAAGCTTTCTTT. J is TRBJ1-1 and V is TRBV25-1, with TRBD1 identical over 9 bases. The CDR3 loop spans 16 amino acids. In germline, CDR1 is MGHDK, CDR2 SYGVNS. Trimming took 3 bases from V and 1 from J; bases not matched to a gene: 6. Full variable domain (missing parts from reference TRBV25-1 and TRBJ1-1): EADIYQTPRYLVIGTGKKITLECSQTMGHDKMYWYQQDPGMELHLIHYSYGVNSTEKGDLSSESTVSRIRTEHFPLTLESARPSHTSQYLCASSDRDRARNTEAFFGQGTRLTVV.

The chain couples TRBV6-1 to TRBJ2-5, with a possible D match to TRBD1 (6 bases). The J call is in doubt because the DNA end fits TRBJ2-1 better. The germline V gene encodes CDR1 MNHNS and CDR2 SASEGT. This CDR3 comprises 14 residues. Here the CDR3 DNA reads TGTGCCAGCAATAGGGACACCCCCCGAGTGAAGCAGTTCTTC. Translated, it gives CASNRDTPRVKQFF.

This clonotype occurred a few times. The chain has TRBV20-1 and TRBJ1-2; 9 nucleotides align to TRBD1. Trimming removed 3 bases from V and 5 bases from J; junction bases left unmatched: 7. Germline V gene sequence: CDR1 DFQATT, CDR2 SNEGSKA (reference sequence). The CDR3 spans 14 residues. CDR3 in DNA: TGCAGTGCTAGGCGACAGGGGGTGACTTATGGCTACACCTTC. It translates to CSARRQGVTYGYTF.

A single count supports this clonotype. The gene calls are TRBV5-1 and TRBJ2-3, with TRBD2 as a possible D gene (7 bases). The V gene lost 4 bases and the J gene lost 4 bases, with 22 bases spanning the gap. This CDR3 is built from 17 residues. CDR1 and CDR2 from the germline V gene are SGHRS and YFSETQ. The CDR3 DNA reads TGCGCCAGCAGCCCCCTGGGGGGGCAGAAAGGCCCAGATACGCAGTATTTT. Translating gives CASSPLGGQKGPDTQYF.

About this clonotype itself: An end of the junction does not agree with germline; a read error may underlie this. The V gene is TRBV12-3 or TRBV12-4, the J gene TRBJ2-4; TRBD1 might be the D (6 bases). The CDR3 is 19 residues long. CDR3 residues: CASSCMVRGNPLAKSIQYF. The CDR3 DNA is TGTGCCAGCAGTTGTATGGTCAGGGGAAACCCGCTAGCCAAAAGCATTCAGTACTTC.

The CDR3 nucleotides read TGTGCCTGGAGTGCCGGACAGGGTCTCGGGGAGACCCAGTACTTC. Residues: CAWSAGQGLGETQYF. The rearrangement uses TRBV30 and TRBJ2-5, with 8 bases aligning to TRBD1. This CDR3 contains 15 residues. Per germline, CDR1 GTSNPN and CDR2 SVGIG (reference sequence). The junction had 9 bases not matched to a gene; V was cut back by 1 base and J by 5 bases.